These 12 T cell receptor beta chains share one sample of origin, sequenced in a study of blood T cell repertoires in COVID-19 (dated by TCRdb to 2018 to 2021). Receptors were amplified or captured by the immunoSEQ multiplex PCR assay. TCRdb holds this immuneACCESS table with in-frame rearrangements only. Some clones are missing; in checked studies, unresolved V genes explain under half, and the rest has no known cause. This sample is represented by some 180,000 clones; 90% of them were singletons. Approximately 0.64% of the sample comes from the top ten. The sequenced sample consisted of peripheral blood. These receptors were taken from a man between 50 and 59 years old with acute or convalescent COVID-19.

The rearrangement links TRBV19 to TRBJ2-3; 9 bases align to TRBD2. The length of the CDR3 is 15 residues. CDR1 and CDR2 (germline): LNHDA, SQIVND (reference sequence). J lost 3 bases, V lost 7 bases, and 8 bases had no gene match. CDR3 in DNA: TGTGCCAGTACGTTTGCGGGAGGGGTAACAGATACGCAGTATTTT. Translated: CASTFAGGVTDTQYF.

CDR3 protein: CASSYRRQTNYGYTF. CDR3 DNA: TGTGCCAGCAGTTACCGCAGACAAACTAACTATGGCTACACCTTC. The chain has TRBV6-5 and TRBJ1-2; D is uncertain. Germline assignment: CDR1 MNHEY and CDR2 SVGAGI. The length of the CDR3 is 15 residues. V gave up 2 bases and J gave up 0 bases, with 10 bases separating them.

This clone was observed a single time. The chain employs TRBV6-5 and TRBJ2-5; a weak D match, TRBD2 (6 bases). The CDR3 has 14 amino acids. V lost 6 bases and J lost 2, with 13 bases in between. The germline V gene has CDR1 MNHEY and CDR2 SVGAGI. The CDR3 loop is CASRTTGGQETQYF. In nucleotides, the CDR3 is TGTGCCAGCAGAACTACCGGGGGTCAAGAGACCCAGTACTTC.

This clone is a singleton in its sample. The CDR3 spells CASSARGRGNTEAFF. The DNA of the CDR3 is TGTGCCAGCAGCGCGAGGGGGCGGGGGAACACTGAAGCTTTCTTT. This chain links TRBV6-2 or TRBV6-3 with TRBJ1-1, with 7 bases lining up with TRBD1. The CDR3 is made up of 15 amino acids. The J segment lost 1 base and the V segment lost 6 bases, leaving 8 bases of the junction unmatched. Germline V CDR1 and CDR2: MNHEY, SVGEGT.

This chain connects TRBV19 to TRBJ2-1, with D perhaps TRBD1 (7 bases). Germline lookup yields CDR1 LNHDA and CDR2 SQIVND (reference sequence). Trimming shortened V by 10 bases and J by 1 base, and 14 bases separated the two germline ends. This CDR3 comprises 14 residues. The CDR3 reads CATRGTDSYNEQFF. The CDR3 region has the DNA TGTGCCACCCGGGGGACAGATTCCTACAATGAGCAGTTCTTC.

The V call is TRBV4-2, the J call TRBJ1-2; TRBD1 aligns across 10 bases. CDR3 length: 16 residues. J lost 7 bases, V lost 10 bases, and 18 bases had no gene match. CDR1 is LGHNA and CDR2 is YNFKEQ in the germline V gene. The CDR3: CATSPPGQGKLGGYTF. The CDR3, as DNA: TGTGCCACCTCACCACCGGGACAGGGGAAGTTGGGTGGCTACACCTTC.

The rearrangement links TRBV4-3 to TRBJ2-1, with D tentatively TRBD1 (5 bases). Trimming shortened V by 4 bases and J by 10 bases, and 14 bases separated the two germline ends. CDR1 is LGHNA and CDR2 is YSLEER in the germline V gene. This CDR3 is 13 amino acids long. The CDR3 bases are TGCGCCAGCAGCCCCAGCTTGGGGCCCGAGCAGTTCTTC. It encodes CASSPSLGPEQFF.

The V and J genes are TRBV21-1 and TRBJ1-5. TRBV21-1 is marked as a pseudogene. This CDR3 is 20 amino acids long. The DNA of the CDR3 is TGTGCCAGCAGCAAAAAAGGGGGAGGGTCGGATAGCTTAAGCAATCAGCCCCAGCATTTT. Its translation: CASSKKGGGSDSLSNQPQHF.

The rearrangement links TRBV19 to TRBJ1-6, with 8 bases lining up with TRBD1. There are 16 residues in the CDR3. Germline V CDR1 and CDR2: LNHDA, SQIVND (reference sequence). After removal of 7 bases from V and 7 bases from J, the junction contained 12 bases not matched to a gene. CDR3 in amino acids: CASTFDGNRGNSPLHF. CDR3 DNA sequence: TGTGCCAGTACCTTCGATGGGAACAGGGGGAATTCACCCCTCCACTTT. The full variable domain, rest sourced from reference TRBV19 and TRBJ1-6, is DGGITQSPKYLFRKEGQNVTLSCEQNLNHDAMYWYRQDPGQGLRLIYYSQIVNDFQKGDIAEGYSVSREKKESFPLTVTSAQKNPTAFYLCASTFDGNRGNSPLHFGNGTRLTVT.

CDR3 nucleotide sequence: TGCGCCAGCAGTCAAGCGTCGGGGTGCGAGCAGTTCTTC. This encodes CASSQASGCEQFF. The chain couples TRBV23-1 to TRBJ2-1; possible D gene TRBD2, 5 bases. TRBV23-1 belongs to the ORF category, with a function that is uncertain. There are 13 residues in the CDR3. The ends were cut back, 2 bases at V and 10 bases at J, with 12 bases in the middle.

The genes are TRBV6-6 and TRBJ1-6; a possible D gene is TRBD1 (6 bases). The CDR3 extends over 14 amino acids. The V end was cut by 5 bases, the J end by 9 bases, with 14 bases between. In germline, CDR1 is MNHNY, CDR2 SVGAGI (reference sequence). CDR3 region: CASSGTSGISPLHF. The CDR3 DNA reads as TGTGCCAGCAGTGGGACATCGGGAATTTCACCCCTCCACTTT.

The J gene is TRBJ1-6, the V gene TRBV10-1, with TRBD1 as a possible D gene (5 bases). The CDR3 loop spans 18 amino acids. V shed 3 bases and J shed 7 bases, with 22 bases lying between them. Looked up from germline, CDR1 is WNHNN and CDR2 is SYGVQD (reference sequence). CDR3 amino acids: CASSDKWDLRGRNSPLHF. In nucleotides, the CDR3 is TGCGCCAGCAGTGATAAATGGGACCTCCGGGGGAGGAATTCACCCCTCCACTTT.